These 7 T cell receptor beta chains were all obtained from the same sample, sequenced in a study of blood T cell repertoires in COVID-19. The repertoire was sequenced with immunoSEQ multiplex PCR; TCRdb's copy has only in-frame clones and lacks some. The table lists just under 55,000 clones, about nine tenths of them singletons. The sample consisted of peripheral blood. These receptors came from a woman between 40 and 50 years old with active COVID-19.

The CDR3: CASSLFSRGNQPQHF. The CDR3 nucleotides read TGTGCCAGCAGCTTGTTTAGCAGGGGCAATCAGCCCCAGCATTTT. The chain combines TRBV7-2 with TRBJ1-5; the D gene is possibly TRBD1 (5 bases). This CDR3 is built from 15 residues. The V end was cut by 3 bases, the J end by 2 bases, with 11 bases between. CDR1 and CDR2 from the germline V gene are SGHTA and FQGNSA.

The chain is built from TRBV2 and TRBJ1-1; D might be TRBD1 (5 bases). V lost 7 bases to trimming and J lost 4 bases, with 16 bases between them. CDR3 length equals 14 residues. Germline V gives CDR1 SNHLY, CDR2 FYNNEI. The CDR3 loop is CASMVRGTSTEAFF. The CDR3 nucleotides are TGTGCCAGCATGGTGAGAGGGACTAGCACTGAAGCTTTCTTT.

The chain recombines TRBV18 with TRBJ2-7; 8 nucleotides match TRBD2. The CDR3 sequence is 18 residues long. Trimming removed 2 bases from V and 3 bases from J; junction bases left unmatched: 15. Germline CDR1 reads KGHSH; CDR2 reads LQKENI. As DNA, the CDR3 is TGTGCCAGCTCACCATTTCGGAGTTCGGGACTAGAGGTCTACGAGCAGTACTTC. It codes for CASSPFRSSGLEVYEQYF.

In this sample, this clone turned up a few times. This chain joins TRBV4-1 and TRBJ2-3; 7 bases are a match to TRBD1. The V and J ends lost 2 bases and 7 bases, in that order; junction bases with no gene match: 6. Germline V CDR1 and CDR2: MGHRA, YSYEKL. The CDR3 consists of 14 residues. The CDR3 protein is CASSQSRGLNTQYF. DNA of the CDR3: TGCGCCAGCAGCCAATCAAGGGGGCTCAATACGCAGTATTTT.

The rearrangement links TRBV10-3 to TRBJ1-4; D is undetermined. The CDR3 covers 12 residues. Trimming cost V 3 bases and J 11 bases, with 10 bases left between them. CDR1 and CDR2 (germline): ENHRY, SYGVKD. CDR3 sequence reads: CAISELESKLFF. CDR3 nucleotides: TGTGCCATCAGTGAACTCGAAAGCAAACTGTTTTTT.

The J gene is TRBJ2-5, the V gene TRBV5-1; D may be TRBD2 (5 bases). Germline V lookup: CDR1 SGHRS, CDR2 YFSETQ. The V and J ends lost 1 base and 4 bases respectively, with 17 bases between them. The CDR3 extends over 16 amino acids. CDR3 bases: TGCGCCAGCAGCTTGTCGGGGAATGGGATTCCAGAGACCCAGTACTTC. It encodes CASSLSGNGIPETQYF.

This clone has just one count. The genes are TRBV11-3 and TRBJ2-5, with 8 nucleotides matching TRBD2. Germline CDR1 is SGHNT and CDR2 is YENEEA. The CDR3 covers 16 residues. V lost 3 bases and J lost 3; bases outside the gene matches: 9. In DNA form, the CDR3 reads TGTGCCAGCAGCTTTAGTCGGGGGGGCCATGAAGAGACCCAGTACTTC. Protein sequence: CASSFSRGGHEETQYF.